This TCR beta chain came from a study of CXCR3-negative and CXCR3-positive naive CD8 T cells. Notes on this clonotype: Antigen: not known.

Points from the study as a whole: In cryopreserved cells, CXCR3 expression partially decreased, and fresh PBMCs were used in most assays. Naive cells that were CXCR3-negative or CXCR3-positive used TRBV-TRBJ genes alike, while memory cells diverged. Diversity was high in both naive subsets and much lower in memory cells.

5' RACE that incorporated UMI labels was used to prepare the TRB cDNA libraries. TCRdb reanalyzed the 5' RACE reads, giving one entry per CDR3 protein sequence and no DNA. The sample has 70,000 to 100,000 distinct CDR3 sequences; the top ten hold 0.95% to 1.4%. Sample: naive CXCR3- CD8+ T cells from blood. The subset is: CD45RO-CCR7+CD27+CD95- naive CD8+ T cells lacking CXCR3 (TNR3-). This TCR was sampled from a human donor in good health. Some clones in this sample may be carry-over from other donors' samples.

CDR3 region: CASRNDRRPYEQYF. The rearrangement links TRBV6-2 or TRBV6-3 to TRBJ2-7. The CDR3 loop spans 14 amino acids. CDR1 and CDR2 (germline): MNHEY, SVGEGT.